These 8 T cell receptor beta chains were all obtained from the same sample, sequenced in a study of T cells in Graves' hyperthyroidism and ophthalmopathy. From RNA transcripts, TCR beta CDR3 regions were amplified. HTBI primers were used for first-round RT-PCR of the TCR CDR3. Using its own MiXCR run on the multiplex PCR reads, TCRdb lists one record per CDR3 protein. The sample consists of around 420,000 distinct CDR3 sequences, around 16% of them appearing once. The sample consisted of blood. These TCRs come from a woman aged 18-35 years with Graves' hyperthyroidism.

Regarding this clonotype: A single base separates this from a much larger clone, so it may be a read error. The chain couples TRBV20-1 to TRBJ1-1, with TRBD1 as a possible D gene (5 bases). The germline V gene encodes CDR1 DFQATT and CDR2 SNEGSKA (reference sequence). The CDR3 is 14 residues long. The CDR3 DNA follows: TGCAGTGCTAAATCAGGGTTGCGAGACACTGGAGCTTTCTTT. Translating it yields CSAKSGLRDTGAFF.

This clonotype was seen a few times. It may be a read error: a sequence one base away is much more abundant. The V and J genes are TRBV3-1 and TRBJ2-7, with TRBD1 identical over 7 bases. Germline CDR1 is LGHDT and CDR2 is YNNKEL (reference sequence). CDR3 length: 16 amino acids. The V and J ends lost 2 bases and 3 bases, in that order; junction bases with no gene match: 10. CDR3 residues: CASSQPGTAEIYEQYF. The CDR3, as DNA: TGTGCCAGCAGCCAACCCGGGACAGCCGAAATCTACGAGCAGTACTTC.

This clonotype was picked up many times. The chain joins TRBV3-1 to TRBJ1-3; 7 bases match TRBD1. V lost 4 bases, J lost 0 bases, and 6 bases stayed unmatched. Germline CDR1 LGHDT, CDR2 YNNKEL (reference sequence). The CDR3 contains 16 residues. The CDR3 DNA reads TGTGCCAGCAGCCGCAATCGGGACAGCTCTGGAAACACCATATATTTT. Translated: CASSRNRDSSGNTIYF.

This clonotype was detected a few times. V and J are TRBV20-1 and TRBJ2-7, with 7 bases that match TRBD2. The CDR3 is 13 residues long. Germline V CDR1 and CDR2: DFQATT, SNEGSKA (reference sequence). The V and J ends lost 3 bases and 2 bases, in that order; junction bases with no gene match: 4. CDR3 nucleotide sequence: TGCAGTGCTAGTGCGGGAGAGCCCTACGAGCAGTACTTC. It yields the protein CSASAGEPYEQYF.

The rearrangement joins TRBV28 to TRBJ2-6; D is unresolved. The CDR3 runs 11 residues. Germline V gene lookup returns CDR1 MDHEN and CDR2 SYDVKM. The V end lost 8 bases, the J end lost 9 bases, and 8 bases lay between the germline ends. The CDR3 bases are TGTGCCAGCGGGCTAAACAACGTCCTGACTTTC. This gives the protein CASGLNNVLTF.

In this sample, this clonotype turned up many times. This chain joins TRBV18 and TRBJ1-1; possibly TRBD1 for D (6 bases). This CDR3 comprises 14 residues. Germline loops: CDR1 KGHSH, CDR2 LQKENI. Trimming cost V 5 bases and J 5 bases, with 15 bases left between them. In DNA form, the CDR3 reads TGTGCCAGCTCAGAGCAGGGGCGTGAGACTGAAGCTTTCTTT. This sequence encodes CASSEQGRETEAFF.

This clonotype has at least ten counts. The genes are TRBV7-6 and TRBJ2-4; 10 positions agree with TRBD2. The CDR3 extends over 19 amino acids. Germline-derived CDR1 and CDR2 are SGHVS and FNYEAQ. With 5 bases clipped from V and 1 base from J, the junction kept 14 bases outside the gene matches. The CDR3 sequence: CASSPLGLAGARAKNIQYF. In nucleotides, the CDR3 is TGTGCCAGCAGCCCGTTGGGGCTAGCGGGAGCGAGGGCCAAAAACATTCAGTACTTC.

This clonotype has more than one count but fewer than ten. V is TRBV4-3 and J is TRBJ2-1; 7 positions agree with TRBD1. CDR1 is LGHNA, CDR2 YSLEER, per germline. CDR3 length: 15 residues. The ends lost 4 bases at V and 1 base at J; junction bases unmatched: 4. For the CDR3, the DNA is TGCGCCAGCAGCCCGACAGGGCTATCCTACAATGAGCAGTTCTTC. Protein product: CASSPTGLSYNEQFF.